The 25 T cell receptor beta chains listed next were all sequenced from one sample in a study of cytomegalovirus exposure and HLA in healthy donors. In the PCR, 60 Vbeta and 13 Jbeta primers were used. The repertoire was sequenced with immunoSEQ multiplex PCR; TCRdb's copy has only in-frame clones and lacks some. Of 150,000 to 200,000 clones detected, around three quarters appear once; the ten largest clones hold approximately 2.2%. The specimen sequenced was PBMCs. These receptors were taken from a woman in her twenties or thirties in good health and CMV-seropositive.

The chain employs TRBV6-5 and TRBJ1-6, with 9 positions matching TRBD1. With 2 bases clipped from V and 6 bases from J, the junction kept 2 bases outside the gene matches. CDR3 size: 15 residues. Germline CDR1 MNHEY, CDR2 SVGAGI. This chain's CDR3 is CASSYLGQGNSPLHF. DNA of the CDR3: TGTGCCAGCAGTTACCTGGGACAGGGTAATTCACCCCTCCACTTT.

This clone was observed once. The CDR3 protein is CASSLFGLAGGSSGANVLTF. The CDR3 DNA reads as TGCGCCAGCAGCTTGTTCGGGCTAGCGGGAGGGTCATCCGGGGCCAACGTCCTGACTTTC. The J gene is TRBJ2-6, the V gene TRBV5-1; 12 nucleotides agree with TRBD2. Per the germline V gene, CDR1 is SGHRS and CDR2 is YFSETQ. The CDR3 length is 20 residues. The ends lost 1 base at V and 4 bases at J; junction bases unmatched: 12.

The V call is TRBV30, the J call TRBJ1-2; 9 nucleotides line up with TRBD1. Losses at the gene ends were 8 bases for V and 6 bases for J; bases not matched to a gene: 7. Looked up from germline, CDR1 is GTSNPN and CDR2 is SVGIG (reference sequence). The CDR3 extends over 12 amino acids. The CDR3 DNA follows: TGTGCCAGACGGACAGGGGTAAATGGCTACACCTTC. It codes for CARRTGVNGYTF.

The CDR3 nucleotides are TGCGCCAGCAGCTTTGACAGGCAAGACACTGAAGCTTTCTTT. Translated, it gives CASSFDRQDTEAFF. This chain connects TRBV5-1 to TRBJ1-1, with D perhaps TRBD1 (6 bases). The V gene's germline CDR1 is SGHRS and CDR2 YFSETQ. Trimming left V 2 bases short and J 3 bases short, with 11 bases between. The CDR3 extends over 14 amino acids.

CDR3 coding DNA: TGCGCCAGCAGCCAAGGGACTAGCGGGACCGGGAATGAGCAGTTCTTC. It is translated as CASSQGTSGTGNEQFF. The chain joins TRBV4-3 to TRBJ2-1; 12 bases are shared with TRBD2. CDR1 is LGHNA, CDR2 YSLEER, per germline. The CDR3 has 16 amino acids. Trimming removed 1 base from V and 7 bases from J; junction bases left unmatched: 5.

With respect to this clone: Its ends do not fully match the called genes, so a read error is possible. Other DNA sequences in this specimen translate into the identical CDR3. The chain couples TRBV7-8 to TRBJ1-6, with TRBD1 identical over 7 bases. The germline V gene has CDR1 SGHVS and CDR2 FQNEAQ. CDR3 size: 15 residues. CDR3 sequence reads: CASSLGGQSNSPLHF. CDR3 nucleotide sequence: TGCGCCAGCAGCTTAGGGGGACAGAGTAATTCACCCCTCCACTTT.

The chain combines TRBV28 with TRBJ1-4, with TRBD1 matching over 9 bases. V lost 4 bases to trimming and J lost 4 bases; unmatched junction nucleotides: 1. The CDR3 has 14 residues. Per germline, CDR1 MDHEN and CDR2 SYDVKM. CDR3 bases: TGTGCCAGCAGTTCGGGACAGGGTAATGAAAAACTGTTTTTT. It specifies CASSSGQGNEKLFF.

A word on this clone: The junction and the germline gene differ at one end; a read error may be behind it. The chain couples TRBV2 to TRBJ2-5, with 7 nucleotides matching TRBD1. Germline CDR1 reads SNHLY; CDR2 reads FYNNEI. CDR3 length equals 15 residues. The CDR3 nucleotides are TGTGTCAGCAGTCCCCTTACAGGGGAACAAGAGACCCAGTACTTC. It encodes CVSSPLTGEQETQYF.

The chain employs TRBV19 and TRBJ2-1; 7 positions match TRBD2. The CDR3 consists of 13 residues. Germline CDR1 is LNHDA and CDR2 is SQIVND (reference sequence). The trim removed 11 bases at V and 3 bases at J, leaving 7 bases unmatched. CDR3 nucleotides: TGTGCCGCCGGGGGGAGCGTCTACAATGAGCAGTTCTTC. Its protein is CAAGGSVYNEQFF.

The chain employs TRBV2 and TRBJ1-1, with D unresolved. V lost 7 bases to trimming and J lost 4 bases, with 13 bases between them. The CDR3 has 13 amino acids. The germline V gene encodes CDR1 SNHLY and CDR2 FYNNEI. CDR3 in amino acids: CASKLNGGTEAFF. The CDR3 nucleotides are TGTGCCAGCAAATTAAACGGAGGCACTGAAGCTTTCTTT.

The V and J genes are TRBV10-1 and TRBJ2-3; 8 nucleotides match TRBD1. The CDR3 has 16 residues. Germline CDR1 reads WNHNN; CDR2 reads SYGVQD (reference sequence). Trimming removed 2 bases from V and 4 bases from J; junction bases left unmatched: 8. The CDR3 nucleotides are TGCGCCAGCAGTGAGGAAAGGACAGGGTTCGCAGATACGCAGTATTTT. Residues: CASSEERTGFADTQYF.

This clone was recorded only once. The chain links TRBV2 to TRBJ2-5, with D perhaps matching TRBD2 (5 bases). Trimming removed 0 bases at V and 4 bases at J, with 9 bases between. This CDR3 region has 14 residues. CDR1 and CDR2 (germline): SNHLY, FYNNEI. The CDR3 loop is CASSEALRGETQYF. The CDR3 region has the DNA TGTGCCAGCAGTGAAGCGCTTCGGGGAGAGACCCAGTACTTC.

The chain employs TRBV6-6 and TRBJ1-5; D is possibly TRBD1 (6 bases). The CDR3 is made up of 15 amino acids. The V gene's germline CDR1 is MNHNY and CDR2 SVGAGI (reference sequence). The germline V and J ends were trimmed by 2 bases and 7 bases, with 15 bases remaining between them. This CDR3 is CASSYEAGAGQPQHF. For the CDR3, the DNA is TGTGCCAGCAGTTACGAGGCGGGGGCAGGCCAGCCCCAGCATTTT.

The rearrangement uses TRBV4-3 and TRBJ2-2; TRBD2 agrees at 13 bases. The V gene's germline CDR1 is LGHNA and CDR2 YSLEER. The CDR3 is made up of 14 amino acids. The ends lost 5 bases at V and 6 bases at J; junction bases unmatched: 0. CDR3 nucleotides: TGCGCCAGCAGCGGACTAGCGGGAGCCGGGGAGCTGTTTTTT. This gives the protein CASSGLAGAGELFF.

J is TRBJ1-5 and V is TRBV19, with 8 bases identical to TRBD1. With V trimmed by 6 bases and J by 1 base, 11 bases remained unmatched. CDR1 and CDR2 from the germline V gene are LNHDA and SQIVND (reference sequence). The CDR3 is 17 residues long. The CDR3 is CASSTHGGDRSNQPQHF. The CDR3 bases are TGTGCCAGTAGCACCCACGGTGGGGACAGGAGCAATCAGCCCCAGCATTTT.

This clone was seen more than once but under ten times. The V and J genes are TRBV11-2 and TRBJ2-7, with unresolved D. Germline V gene sequence: CDR1 SGHAT, CDR2 FQNNGV. V was trimmed by 4 bases and J by 0 bases, leaving 7 bases between them. This CDR3 has 13 residues. DNA for the CDR3: TGTGCCAGCAGCTCCCCCGGCTCCTACGAGCAGTACTTC. It codes for CASSSPGSYEQYF.

The V and J genes are TRBV7-7 and TRBJ2-7; tentative D call: TRBD2 (6 bases). Germline V gene data show CDR1 as SSHAT and CDR2 as FNYEAQ (reference sequence). The V and J ends lost 4 bases and 6 bases respectively, with 13 bases between them. The CDR3 is 13 residues long. CDR3 DNA: TGTGCCAGCAGCTCGGGAGAGACGGGCGAGCAGTACTTC. Translating gives CASSSGETGEQYF.

This clone has a single count. In DNA form, the CDR3 reads TGTGCCAGCAGCTCCGAAGGGGCAGGGGCTCCCTACAATGAGCAGTTCTTC. It translates to CASSSEGAGAPYNEQFF. This chain joins TRBV5-4 and TRBJ2-1, with D possibly TRBD1 on 6 matching bases. The CDR3 has 17 residues. V was clipped by 3 bases and J by 2 bases, with 18 bases between them. Per the germline V gene, CDR1 is SGHNT and CDR2 is YYREEE (reference sequence).

The chain links TRBV27 to TRBJ1-6; 9 positions match TRBD1. The CDR3 spans 16 residues. Trimming took 5 bases from V and 8 from J; bases not matched to a gene: 10. Germline CDR1 MNHEY, CDR2 SMNVEV (reference sequence). The CDR3 bases are TGTGCCAGCAGTCCCGGGGGACAGGGTAATGATTCACCCCTCCACTTT. Amino acids: CASSPGGQGNDSPLHF.

The rearrangement joins TRBV15 to TRBJ2-1, with D unclear. CDR1 and CDR2 from the germline V gene are LNHNV and YYDKDF (reference sequence). Deletions cut 0 bases from V and 5 bases from J, with 5 bases between. The CDR3 sequence is 13 residues long. In DNA form, the CDR3 reads TGTGCCACCAGCAGAGATGGCCACAATGAGCAGTTCTTC. Its protein product is CATSRDGHNEQFF. The complete variable domain, with remaining parts taken from reference TRBV15 and TRBJ2-1, reads DAMVIQNPRYQVTQFGKPVTLSCSQTLNHNVMYWYQQKSSQAPKLLFHYYDKDFNNEADTPDNFQSRRPNTSFCFLDIRSPGLGDTAMYLCATSRDGHNEQFFGPGTRLTVL.

The sample holds one count of this clone. The rearrangement links TRBV18 to TRBJ2-1, with 11 bases matching TRBD2. Germline values: CDR1 KGHSH, CDR2 LQKENI. V was pared by 4 bases and J by 5 bases, with 4 bases of the junction left unmatched. The CDR3 spans 15 residues. The CDR3 loop reads CASSQTSGADNEQFF. In DNA form, the CDR3 reads TGTGCCAGCTCACAGACTAGCGGGGCAGACAATGAGCAGTTCTTC.

This clone was detected a few times. The genes are TRBV7-2 and TRBJ1-2; D is perhaps TRBD1 (6 bases). In germline, CDR1 is SGHTA, CDR2 FQGNSA. This CDR3 is built from 15 residues. Trimming took off 0 bases at V and 6 bases at J, with 14 bases between the two ends. CDR3 coding DNA: TGTGCCAGCAGCTTAGCCCAGGGGCGTTCTGATGGCTACACCTTC. Its protein product is CASSLAQGRSDGYTF.

The gene calls are TRBV28 and TRBJ2-5; D gene ambiguous. Germline CDR1 is MDHEN and CDR2 is SYDVKM. The CDR3 is 11 amino acids. Between the trimmed V and J ends, which lost 5 bases and 4 bases, there was a span of 5 bases. The CDR3 region has the DNA TGTGCCAGCAGTCTCGGAGAGACCCAGTACTTC. Its translation is CASSLGETQYF.

The chain couples TRBV7-2 to TRBJ1-4, with D perhaps TRBD1 (5 bases). V was trimmed by 2 bases and J by 4 bases, leaving 8 bases between them. The CDR3 runs 14 residues. The germline V gene has CDR1 SGHTA and CDR2 FQGNSA. The CDR3 sequence: CASSLRGGNEKLFF. DNA for the CDR3: TGTGCCAGCAGCTTACGGGGGGGTAATGAAAAACTGTTTTTT.

This clone has only a few counts. The J gene is TRBJ2-1, the V gene TRBV4-3, with 9 bases that match TRBD2. This CDR3 has 15 amino acids. The ends lost 4 bases at V and 0 bases at J; junction bases unmatched: 1. In germline, CDR1 is LGHNA, CDR2 YSLEER. CDR3 sequence (DNA): TGCGCCAGCAGCCGTAGCGGGGGCTCCTACAATGAGCAGTTCTTC. This codes for CASSRSGGSYNEQFF.